The 27 T cell receptor beta chains in this list originate from one sample, sequenced in a study of vaccination effects on CD4 cells after COVID-19. What these receptors recognize is not known. Before sequencing took place, the ViraFEST assay used viral peptide pools to expand antigen-specific CD4+ T cells. When nine to ten days of culture had elapsed, CD4+ T cells were isolated. The protocol was immunoSEQ multiplex PCR, while the TCRdb copy is restricted to in-frame clones and leaves out a portion. This sample has roughly 20,000 clones, with approximately 70% found just once. This specimen was CD4+ T cells from PBMCs cultured with HCoV-229E spike peptides, taken before COVID-19 vaccination. The origin of the receptors is a human donor who received a COVID-19 vaccine.

CDR3 sequence reads: CASSLRPGDGYTF. Written as DNA, the CDR3 is TGTGCCAGCAGTCTAAGACCCGGGGATGGCTACACCTTC. The chain links TRBV12-3 or TRBV12-4 to TRBJ1-2; unclear D gene. This CDR3 is 13 amino acids long. The V gene lost 5 bases and the J gene lost 6 bases, with 13 bases spanning the gap.

This chain uses TRBV25-1 with TRBJ2-6; D remains unclear. Germline lookup yields CDR1 MGHDK and CDR2 SYGVNS. Trimming removed 3 bases from V and 0 bases from J, with 12 bases in between. The CDR3 covers 17 residues. DNA of the CDR3: TGTGCCAGCAGTGATTCCGGTACCGACTCTGGGGCCAACGTCCTGACTTTC. Translation gives CASSDSGTDSGANVLTF. Using reference TRBV25-1 and TRBJ2-6 for the parts outside the CDR3, the full variable domain is EADIYQTPRYLVIGTGKKITLECSQTMGHDKMYWYQQDPGMELHLIHYSYGVNSTEKGDLSSESTVSRIRTEHFPLTLESARPSHTSQYLCASSDSGTDSGANVLTFGAGSRLTVL.

The chain employs TRBV5-1 and TRBJ2-1, with D perhaps matching TRBD2 (6 bases). CDR3 length equals 15 residues. Germline CDR1 is SGHRS and CDR2 is YFSETQ. V was pared by 1 base and J by 9 bases, with 17 bases between. Written as DNA, the CDR3 is TGCGCCAGCAGCTTGCAATTACGGGAGTTGGGTGAGCAGTTCTTC. Amino acid sequence: CASSLQLRELGEQFF.

The V call is TRBV5-1, the J call TRBJ2-1, with 14 positions matching TRBD2. Germline CDR1 reads SGHRS; CDR2 reads YFSETQ. The junction had 10 bases not matched to a gene; V was cut back by 5 bases and J by 12 bases. There are 15 residues in the CDR3. The CDR3 is CASRPGLAGGFVQFF. The CDR3 DNA reads TGCGCCAGCAGACCCGGACTAGCGGGGGGTTTTGTGCAGTTCTTC.

The chain recombines TRBV2 with TRBJ2-3; TRBD1 matches 7 bases. Germline loops: CDR1 SNHLY, CDR2 FYNNEI. The CDR3 spans 12 residues. The V gene end was trimmed by 6 bases and the J gene end by 9 bases; junction bases not matched to a gene: 6. This chain's CDR3 is CASSQDRRTQYF. Here the CDR3 DNA reads TGTGCCAGCAGCCAGGACAGGCGAACGCAGTATTTT.

In this sample, this clone is medium-sized (0.01 to 0.1%). J is TRBJ2-5 and V is TRBV2; 7 positions agree with TRBD1. CDR1 is SNHLY, CDR2 FYNNEI, per germline. Trimming cost V 2 bases and J 5 bases; bases outside gene matches: 5. The CDR3 contains 14 residues. The CDR3 DNA reads TGTGCCAGCAGTGAATCCCACAGGGGCGAGACCCAGTACTTC. It encodes CASSESHRGETQYF.

The chain employs TRBV20-1 and TRBJ1-6, with D possibly matching TRBD1 (6 bases). V gave up 3 bases and J gave up 7 bases, with 10 bases separating them. The CDR3 is 13 residues long. The germline CDR1 and CDR2 sequences are DFQATT and SNEGSKA (reference sequence). CDR3 in DNA: TGCAGTGCTAGTGGACAGCCGAATTCACCCCTCCACTTT. Translating gives CSASGQPNSPLHF.

The J gene is TRBJ2-3, the V gene TRBV30; D not resolved. The V end lost 6 bases, the J end lost 4 bases, and 8 bases lay between the germline ends. CDR1 and CDR2 (germline): GTSNPN, SVGIG (reference sequence). The CDR3 is made up of 11 amino acids. Here the CDR3 reads CACSTSDTQYF. In nucleotides, the CDR3 is TGTGCCTGCTCTACGTCAGATACGCAGTATTTT.

V gene TRBV27 combines with J gene TRBJ1-3, with 8 bases identical to TRBD1. The V and J ends lost 0 bases and 2 bases, in that order; junction bases with no gene match: 6. Germline CDR1 MNHEY, CDR2 SMNVEV (reference sequence). This CDR3 has 17 residues. The CDR3 coding sequence is TGTGCCAGCAGTTTATCGTATCAGGGGGCCGCTGGAAACACCATATATTTT. Translation: CASSLSYQGAAGNTIYF.

This chain links TRBV3-1 (or the pseudogene TRBV3-2) with TRBJ2-2; D is tentatively TRBD1 or TRBD2 (6 bases each). Germline values: CDR1 LGHDT, CDR2 YNNKEL (reference sequence). CDR3 length equals 18 residues. The ends were cut back, 5 bases at V and 7 bases at J, with 26 bases in the middle. CDR3 bases: TGTGCCAGCAGCGTACGACTCTCGGGGGCGGAAAGACACGGGGAGCTGTTTTTT. Its protein is CASSVRLSGAERHGELFF.

The V gene is TRBV2, the J gene TRBJ2-1; 15 bases match TRBD2. Germline CDR1 is SNHLY and CDR2 is FYNNEI. Unmatched junction bases numbered 8, after V lost 6 bases and J lost 2 bases. The length of the CDR3 is 18 residues. The CDR3 DNA is TGTGCCAGCAGCCCGGGACTAGCGGGAGGCCATACCTACAATGAGCAGTTCTTC. Amino acid sequence: CASSPGLAGGHTYNEQFF. The full variable domain, with the rest looked up from reference TRBV2 and TRBJ2-1, is EPEVTQTPSHQVTQMGQEVILRCVPISNHLYFYWYRQILGQKVEFLVSFYNNEISEKSEIFDDQFSVERPDGSNFTLKIRSTKLEDSAMYFCASSPGLAGGHTYNEQFFGPGTRLTVL.

The CDR3 is CASSTTWRGVSSTDTQYF. CDR3 nucleotide sequence: TGTGCCAGTAGTACCACTTGGAGGGGAGTCTCTAGCACAGATACGCAGTATTTT. The chain is built from TRBV19 and TRBJ2-3, with D tentatively TRBD2 (6 bases). Germline V gene sequence: CDR1 LNHDA, CDR2 SQIVND (reference sequence). V was cut by 4 bases and J by 0 bases, with 20 bases left in between. The CDR3 runs to 18 residues.

The chain employs TRBV5-1 and TRBJ2-5; 9 nucleotides align to TRBD1. In germline, CDR1 is SGHRS, CDR2 YFSETQ. The CDR3 consists of 15 residues. J was trimmed by 4 bases and V by 5 bases; bases with no gene match: 9. CDR3: CASSAGTGHRETQYF. The CDR3 DNA reads as TGCGCCAGCAGTGCCGGGACAGGGCACCGAGAGACCCAGTACTTC.

The rearrangement links TRBV5-1 to TRBJ2-5; D is undetermined. Germline-derived CDR1 and CDR2 are SGHRS and YFSETQ. There are 13 residues in the CDR3. Trimming removed 0 bases from V and 4 bases from J, with 7 bases in between. CDR3 residues: CASSLGGPETQYF. CDR3 nucleotide sequence: TGCGCCAGCAGCTTGGGGGGTCCAGAGACCCAGTACTTC.

The V gene is TRBV5-4, the J gene TRBJ2-7; 8 positions agree with TRBD2. Looked up from germline, CDR1 is SGHNT and CDR2 is YYREEE (reference sequence). Germline trimming cut 5 bases from V and 6 bases from J; bases unmatched to any gene: 10. The CDR3 runs to 14 residues. CDR3 nucleotide sequence: TGTGCCAGCAGACGGCCGGGACTAGTTTCCGAGCAGTACTTC. Protein sequence: CASRRPGLVSEQYF.

The chain carries TRBV6-5 and TRBJ2-1; 8 positions agree with TRBD1. V trimming: 0 bases; J trimming: 4 bases; junction bases outside the gene matches: 5. CDR1 MNHEY and CDR2 SVGAGI come from the germline V gene. The CDR3 is 16 residues long. The DNA for the CDR3 is TGTGCCAGCAGTTACTCGGACAGGGCCGGATACAATGAGCAGTTCTTC. It specifies CASSYSDRAGYNEQFF.

The chain recombines TRBV6-6 with TRBJ1-3; D call uncertain. Germline CDR1 reads MNHNY; CDR2 reads SVGAGI (reference sequence). Trimming took off 6 bases at V and 0 bases at J, with 12 bases between the two ends. The CDR3 is made up of 15 amino acids. CDR3 in amino acids: CASRRDGISGNTIYF. CDR3 sequence (DNA): TGTGCCAGCAGACGCGACGGAATCTCTGGAAACACCATATATTTT.

This clone was recorded once. The V and J genes are TRBV3-1 (or the pseudogene TRBV3-2) and TRBJ2-5, with TRBD2 matching 10 bases. Germline CDR1 reads LGHDT; CDR2 reads YNNKEL (reference sequence). The CDR3 extends over 14 amino acids. Unmatched junction bases numbered 2, after V lost 3 bases and J lost 4 bases. The CDR3 here is CASSQGLARETQYF. Here the CDR3 DNA reads TGTGCCAGCAGCCAGGGACTAGCGAGAGAGACCCAGTACTTC.

J is TRBJ2-7 and V is TRBV7-9, with 7 positions matching TRBD1. The CDR3 runs 11 residues. Losses at the gene ends were 5 bases for V and 12 bases for J; bases not matched to a gene: 7. Germline CDR1 SEHNR, CDR2 FQNEAQ (reference sequence). DNA of the CDR3: TGTGCCAGCAGCCGTGACAGGGCTCTGTACTTC. The encoded protein is CASSRDRALYF.

The chain has TRBV9 and TRBJ2-7; D is uncertain. CDR1 and CDR2 from the germline V gene are SGDLS and YYNGEE. The CDR3 contains 12 residues. Trimming cost V 0 bases and J 6 bases, with 7 bases left between them. DNA for the CDR3: TGTGCCAGCAGCGTAGACGGTGGCGAGCAGTACTTC. Protein: CASSVDGGEQYF.

V gene TRBV5-1 combines with J gene TRBJ2-3, with 8 bases matching TRBD2. Looked up from germline, CDR1 is SGHRS and CDR2 is YFSETQ. The CDR3 sequence is 13 residues long. J was trimmed by 6 bases and V by 1 base; bases with no gene match: 1. CDR3: CASSLRGRDTQYF. The CDR3 region has the DNA TGCGCCAGCAGCTTGCGCGGGAGGGATACGCAGTATTTT.

V and J are TRBV7-8 and TRBJ2-1; 8 bases map to TRBD2. Germline V lookup: CDR1 SGHVS, CDR2 FQNEAQ. V shed 4 bases and J 9 bases; nucleotides not matched to a gene: 5. This CDR3 comprises 13 residues. This CDR3 is CASSSPGGGEQFF. CDR3 coding DNA: TGTGCCAGCAGCTCCCCGGGGGGGGGTGAGCAGTTCTTC. The full variable domain, with the rest looked up from reference TRBV7-8 and TRBJ2-1, is GAGVSQSPRYKVAKRGQDVALRCDPISGHVSLFWYQQALGQGPEFLTYFQNEAQLDKSGLPSDRFFAERPEGSVSTLKIQRTQQEDSAVYLCASSSPGGGEQFFGPGTRLTVL.

Regarding this clone: At one end, the junction sequence differs from germline, possibly due to a read error. This chain uses TRBV3-1 (or the pseudogene TRBV3-2) with TRBJ1-1; TRBD1 matches at 7 bases. Germline CDR1 is LGHDT and CDR2 is YNNKEL (reference sequence). The CDR3 has 13 amino acids. Here the CDR3 DNA reads TGTGCCAGCAGTCAAGGGGGCGTCCGCGGAGCTTTCTTT. Protein product: CASSQGGVRGAFF.

The rearrangement uses TRBV5-1 and TRBJ1-2; D remains unclear. Germline V lookup: CDR1 SGHRS, CDR2 YFSETQ. The CDR3 spans 15 residues. V lost 0 bases to trimming and J lost 0 bases, with 9 bases between them. CDR3 sequence: CASSLAPDSNYGYTF. The CDR3 region has the DNA TGCGCCAGCAGCTTGGCCCCAGACTCTAACTATGGCTACACCTTC. Full variable domain (outside the CDR3, taken from reference TRBV5-1 and TRBJ1-2): KAGVTQTPRYLIKTRGQQVTLSCSPISGHRSVSWYQQTPGQGLQFLFEYFSETQRNKGNFPGRFSGRQFSNSRSEMNVSTLELGDSALYLCASSLAPDSNYGYTFGSGTRLTVV.

The rearrangement uses TRBV6-5 and TRBJ1-1; unclear D gene. This CDR3 region has 15 residues. The germline CDR1 and CDR2 sequences are MNHEY and SVGAGI. Trimming took off 7 bases at V and 1 base at J, with 16 bases between the two ends. The CDR3, as DNA: TGTGCCAGCACGTCCCTTACGACGGGGAACACTGAAGCTTTCTTT. Protein sequence: CASTSLTTGNTEAFF.

This clone was observed a few times. The junction shows a germline mismatch at one end, possibly a read error. This chain links TRBV6-5 with TRBJ1-2; 9 bases agree with TRBD1. The CDR3 sequence is 14 residues long. Germline V gene lookup returns CDR1 MNHEY and CDR2 SVGAGI. The CDR3 loop reads CASSYLTGGAVTFF. The CDR3 region has the DNA TGTGCCAGCAGTTACCTAACAGGGGGCGCGGTCACCTTCTTC.

The chain couples TRBV9 to TRBJ2-1; 12 positions agree with TRBD2. This CDR3 spans 15 amino acids. Germline CDR1 and CDR2: SGDLS and YYNGEE. V dropped 5 bases and J dropped 12; count of bases not matched to a gene: 12. This chain's CDR3 is CASSGGLAGGPGQFF. DNA for the CDR3: TGTGCCAGCAGTGGGGGGCTAGCGGGAGGGCCGGGGCAGTTCTTC.